The present entry profiles one T cell receptor (beta chain) with its context. This record comes from a study of blood T cell repertoires in COVID-19. TCRdb's copy holds only in-frame clones and misses some; the assay was immunoSEQ multiplex PCR. The sample records over 250,000 clones, about 88% being singletons. This CDR3 contains 17 residues. Germline V CDR1 and CDR2: SGHNT, YYREEE (reference sequence). V lost 0 bases and J 7 bases, leaving 17 bases between the germline ends. Sequenced material: PBMCs or T cells enriched from blood (not recorded which). The TCR originated in a man between 60 and 75 years old who had recovered from COVID-19. The chain employs TRBV5-4 and TRBJ1-6; perhaps TRBD1 as D (5 bases). The CDR3 loop reads CASSLEAGGGKNSPLHF. For the CDR3, the DNA is TGTGCCAGCAGCTTGGAGGCTGGGGGGGGTAAGAATTCACCCCTCCACTTT.